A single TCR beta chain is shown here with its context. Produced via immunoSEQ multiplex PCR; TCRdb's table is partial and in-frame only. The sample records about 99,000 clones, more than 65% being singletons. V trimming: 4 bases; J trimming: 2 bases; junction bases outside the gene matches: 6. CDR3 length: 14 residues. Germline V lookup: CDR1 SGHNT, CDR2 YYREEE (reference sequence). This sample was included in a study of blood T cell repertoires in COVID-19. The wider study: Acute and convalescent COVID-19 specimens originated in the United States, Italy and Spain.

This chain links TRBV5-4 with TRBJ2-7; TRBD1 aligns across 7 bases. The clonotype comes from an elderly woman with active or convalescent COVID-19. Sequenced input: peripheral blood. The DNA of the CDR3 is TGTGCCAGCAGCCGGGGACAGAGCGCCTACGAGCAGTACTTC. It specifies CASSRGQSAYEQYF.